These 16 T cell receptor beta chains originate from one sample sequenced in a study of shared clonotypes between healthy human individuals. Using immunoSEQ multiplex PCR, the repertoire was profiled, and TCRdb retains in-frame clones only, with some absent. Of about 2.4 million clones listed, roughly 93% were seen once; the top ten hold 0.36%. Sample: naive CD4+ T cells from PBMCs. As to subset: CD45RA+ positively selected. The receptors come from a man aged 18 to 30 in good health. Some clones in this sample may be carry-over from other donors' samples.

The chain employs TRBV19 and TRBJ2-2; a possible D gene is TRBD2 (5 bases). V was cut by 6 bases and J by 4 bases, with 18 bases left in between. The CDR3 is 16 amino acids. The germline gives CDR1 LNHDA, CDR2 SQIVND (reference sequence). The CDR3 sequence is CASRPVPPRATGELFF. CDR3 bases: TGTGCCAGTAGACCCGTCCCCCCGCGGGCCACCGGGGAGCTGTTTTTT.

Comments on this clone: The same CDR3 also results from other DNA sequences found in this sample. The chain joins TRBV18 to TRBJ1-5; 10 bases line up with TRBD1. CDR1 is KGHSH, CDR2 LQKENI, per germline. This CDR3 is built from 15 residues. Trimming took 1 base from V and 6 from J; bases not matched to a gene: 3. CDR3 loop: CASSPQGTGVQPQHF. CDR3 coding DNA: TGTGCCAGCTCACCACAAGGGACAGGGGTTCAGCCCCAGCATTTT.

As concerns this clone: The same CDR3 is also encoded by other DNA sequences in this sample. This chain links TRBV5-1 with TRBJ2-7; TRBD2 matches at 8 bases. J was trimmed by 2 bases and V by 2 bases; bases with no gene match: 3. Germline-derived CDR1 and CDR2 are SGHRS and YFSETQ. The CDR3 runs to 14 residues. CDR3 in DNA: TGCGCCAGCAGCTTCTCGGGGGGGACCTACGAGCAGTACTTC. Translating gives CASSFSGGTYEQYF.

The chain links TRBV25-1 to TRBJ2-3; D call uncertain. Germline V gene lookup returns CDR1 MGHDK and CDR2 SYGVNS. Between the trimmed V and J ends, which lost 4 bases and 1 base, there was a span of 9 bases. The CDR3 is 14 residues long. The CDR3 sequence: CASSGEDRTDTQYF. CDR3 in DNA: TGTGCCAGCAGTGGTGAGGATCGCACAGATACGCAGTATTTT.

The rearrangement links TRBV7-2 to TRBJ2-5; D remains unclear. This CDR3 spans 15 amino acids. Trimming shortened V by 5 bases and J by 4 bases, and 17 bases separated the two germline ends. Germline CDR1 is SGHTA and CDR2 is FQGNSA. The CDR3 spells CASSTPAGPLETQYF. In nucleotides, the CDR3 is TGTGCCAGCAGCACGCCGGCAGGCCCCCTAGAGACCCAGTACTTC.

The rearrangement links TRBV6-5 to TRBJ1-2; D unclear. Between the trimmed V and J ends, which lost 0 bases and 13 bases, there was a span of 12 bases. The CDR3 is 12 amino acids. The germline gives CDR1 MNHEY, CDR2 SVGAGI. The CDR3 loop reads CASSYSGGGSTF. The CDR3 coding sequence is TGTGCCAGCAGTTACTCGGGCGGTGGGAGCACCTTC.

J is TRBJ1-4 and V is TRBV28; D unresolved. Germline V CDR1 and CDR2: MDHEN, SYDVKM. The CDR3 length is 15 residues. V lost 2 bases and J 0 bases, leaving 7 bases between the germline ends. The CDR3 nucleotides read TGTGCCAGCAGTTTAGCAGGCCCAACTAATGAAAAACTGTTTTTT. It translates to CASSLAGPTNEKLFF.

The J gene is TRBJ2-1, the V gene TRBV5-4; TRBD2 aligns across 8 bases. The CDR3 covers 17 residues. V lost 4 bases to trimming and J lost 10 bases; unmatched junction nucleotides: 19. CDR1 and CDR2 from the germline V gene are SGHNT and YYREEE (reference sequence). The CDR3 region is CASSTGPGLEVFDEQFF. In nucleotides, the CDR3 is TGTGCCAGCAGCACGGGGCCGGGACTAGAGGTATTTGACGAGCAGTTCTTC.

This chain connects TRBV30 to TRBJ1-1; tentative D call: TRBD1 (6 bases). The CDR3 sequence is 14 residues long. Germline CDR1 reads GTSNPN; CDR2 reads SVGIG (reference sequence). V lost 0 bases, J lost 4 bases, and 12 bases lay in between. DNA for the CDR3: TGTGCCTGGAGTGTCTCCAGGGGCGGCACTGAAGCTTTCTTT. This gives the protein CAWSVSRGGTEAFF.

The chain has TRBV11-2 and TRBJ2-3, with 9 positions matching TRBD2. Germline CDR1 is SGHAT and CDR2 is FQNNGV. Trimming at V came to 5 bases and at J to 5 bases, leaving 11 bases not matched to a gene. This CDR3 is built from 16 residues. The CDR3 DNA reads as TGTGCCAGCAGCCCTTTTAGCGGGAGCAGGAAAGATACGCAGTATTTT. Its protein product is CASSPFSGSRKDTQYF.

Note on this clone: The identical CDR3 is also encoded by other nucleotide sequences in the sample. V gene TRBV5-1 combines with J gene TRBJ2-7, with TRBD1 as a possible D gene (5 bases). Trimming left V 0 bases short and J 0 bases short, with 10 bases between. The CDR3 runs 15 residues. Germline lookup yields CDR1 SGHRS and CDR2 YFSETQ. The CDR3 loop reads CASSLGGDSSYEQYF. CDR3 DNA sequence: TGCGCCAGCAGCTTGGGTGGTGACAGCTCCTACGAGCAGTACTTC.

The J gene is TRBJ2-3, the V gene TRBV28, with no clear D. The CDR3 is 15 amino acids. Germline CDR1 is MDHEN and CDR2 is SYDVKM. V was shortened by 2 bases and J by 3 bases, with 12 bases between the two germline ends. CDR3 in amino acids: CASSLVYDSTDTQYF. The CDR3 region has the DNA TGTGCCAGCAGTTTAGTTTATGACTCTACAGATACGCAGTATTTT.

The gene calls are TRBV6-6 and TRBJ1-2; D is undetermined. The germline gives CDR1 MNHNY, CDR2 SVGAGI (reference sequence). The CDR3 has 13 residues. The V gene lost 6 bases and the J gene lost 4 bases, with 12 bases spanning the gap. CDR3: CASRARMGYGYTF. Written as DNA, the CDR3 is TGTGCCAGCAGAGCTCGTATGGGCTATGGCTACACCTTC.

J is TRBJ1-5 and V is TRBV6-6; the match to TRBD1 covers 10 bases. CDR1 is MNHNY and CDR2 is SVGAGI in the germline V gene (reference sequence). With 4 bases clipped from V and 5 bases from J, the junction kept 5 bases outside the gene matches. The CDR3 runs 15 residues. CDR3: CASSSSDRGYQPQHF. In DNA form, the CDR3 reads TGTGCCAGCAGTTCGTCGGACAGGGGGTATCAGCCCCAGCATTTT.

The V call is TRBV28, the J call TRBJ1-2; 8 positions match TRBD1. The germline gives CDR1 MDHEN, CDR2 SYDVKM. Trimming took 10 bases from V and 8 from J; bases not matched to a gene: 9. The CDR3 is made up of 12 amino acids. CDR3 amino acids: CATVDRAGGYTF. The CDR3 bases are TGTGCCACGGTGGACAGGGCTGGGGGCTACACCTTC.

Here the CDR3 DNA reads TGTGCCAGCAGTGAAATGGAGGTCCCTGAAGCTTTCTTT. Its translation is CASSEMEVPEAFF. The chain joins TRBV6-1 to TRBJ1-1; D is undetermined. V gave up 2 bases and J gave up 6 bases, with 10 bases separating them. This CDR3 spans 13 amino acids. Germline V gene lookup returns CDR1 MNHNS and CDR2 SASEGT.